In its sample, the clone carrying this T cell receptor beta chain was seen many times. No antigen is known for it. Germline V gives CDR1 SGHRS, CDR2 YFSETQ. The CDR3 loop spans 14 amino acids. Trimming at V came to 4 bases and at J to 5 bases, leaving 5 bases not matched to a gene. The data were taken from a study of T-cell reconstitution after alpha-beta-depleted transplantation in children. Study-wide results and limits: Diversity and T-cell counts at one year after transplant derived mostly from new T cells.

Unique molecular identifiers were built into the TCRbeta library. Each CDR3 protein is one row after TCRdb ran MiXCR on the PCR reads. The table shows about 160,000 distinct CDR3 sequences, with roughly 11% occurring only once. The sequencing used PBMCs, collected before TCRalphabeta/CD19-depleted stem cell transplant. The source is a boy younger than 10 with acute myeloid leukemia, due to receive a stem cell transplant. The chain recombines TRBV5-1 with TRBJ2-7; TRBD2 aligns across 11 bases. CDR3 amino acids: CASSTGTSGDEQYF. CDR3 in DNA: TGCGCCAGCAGCACCGGGACTAGCGGCGACGAGCAGTACTTC.